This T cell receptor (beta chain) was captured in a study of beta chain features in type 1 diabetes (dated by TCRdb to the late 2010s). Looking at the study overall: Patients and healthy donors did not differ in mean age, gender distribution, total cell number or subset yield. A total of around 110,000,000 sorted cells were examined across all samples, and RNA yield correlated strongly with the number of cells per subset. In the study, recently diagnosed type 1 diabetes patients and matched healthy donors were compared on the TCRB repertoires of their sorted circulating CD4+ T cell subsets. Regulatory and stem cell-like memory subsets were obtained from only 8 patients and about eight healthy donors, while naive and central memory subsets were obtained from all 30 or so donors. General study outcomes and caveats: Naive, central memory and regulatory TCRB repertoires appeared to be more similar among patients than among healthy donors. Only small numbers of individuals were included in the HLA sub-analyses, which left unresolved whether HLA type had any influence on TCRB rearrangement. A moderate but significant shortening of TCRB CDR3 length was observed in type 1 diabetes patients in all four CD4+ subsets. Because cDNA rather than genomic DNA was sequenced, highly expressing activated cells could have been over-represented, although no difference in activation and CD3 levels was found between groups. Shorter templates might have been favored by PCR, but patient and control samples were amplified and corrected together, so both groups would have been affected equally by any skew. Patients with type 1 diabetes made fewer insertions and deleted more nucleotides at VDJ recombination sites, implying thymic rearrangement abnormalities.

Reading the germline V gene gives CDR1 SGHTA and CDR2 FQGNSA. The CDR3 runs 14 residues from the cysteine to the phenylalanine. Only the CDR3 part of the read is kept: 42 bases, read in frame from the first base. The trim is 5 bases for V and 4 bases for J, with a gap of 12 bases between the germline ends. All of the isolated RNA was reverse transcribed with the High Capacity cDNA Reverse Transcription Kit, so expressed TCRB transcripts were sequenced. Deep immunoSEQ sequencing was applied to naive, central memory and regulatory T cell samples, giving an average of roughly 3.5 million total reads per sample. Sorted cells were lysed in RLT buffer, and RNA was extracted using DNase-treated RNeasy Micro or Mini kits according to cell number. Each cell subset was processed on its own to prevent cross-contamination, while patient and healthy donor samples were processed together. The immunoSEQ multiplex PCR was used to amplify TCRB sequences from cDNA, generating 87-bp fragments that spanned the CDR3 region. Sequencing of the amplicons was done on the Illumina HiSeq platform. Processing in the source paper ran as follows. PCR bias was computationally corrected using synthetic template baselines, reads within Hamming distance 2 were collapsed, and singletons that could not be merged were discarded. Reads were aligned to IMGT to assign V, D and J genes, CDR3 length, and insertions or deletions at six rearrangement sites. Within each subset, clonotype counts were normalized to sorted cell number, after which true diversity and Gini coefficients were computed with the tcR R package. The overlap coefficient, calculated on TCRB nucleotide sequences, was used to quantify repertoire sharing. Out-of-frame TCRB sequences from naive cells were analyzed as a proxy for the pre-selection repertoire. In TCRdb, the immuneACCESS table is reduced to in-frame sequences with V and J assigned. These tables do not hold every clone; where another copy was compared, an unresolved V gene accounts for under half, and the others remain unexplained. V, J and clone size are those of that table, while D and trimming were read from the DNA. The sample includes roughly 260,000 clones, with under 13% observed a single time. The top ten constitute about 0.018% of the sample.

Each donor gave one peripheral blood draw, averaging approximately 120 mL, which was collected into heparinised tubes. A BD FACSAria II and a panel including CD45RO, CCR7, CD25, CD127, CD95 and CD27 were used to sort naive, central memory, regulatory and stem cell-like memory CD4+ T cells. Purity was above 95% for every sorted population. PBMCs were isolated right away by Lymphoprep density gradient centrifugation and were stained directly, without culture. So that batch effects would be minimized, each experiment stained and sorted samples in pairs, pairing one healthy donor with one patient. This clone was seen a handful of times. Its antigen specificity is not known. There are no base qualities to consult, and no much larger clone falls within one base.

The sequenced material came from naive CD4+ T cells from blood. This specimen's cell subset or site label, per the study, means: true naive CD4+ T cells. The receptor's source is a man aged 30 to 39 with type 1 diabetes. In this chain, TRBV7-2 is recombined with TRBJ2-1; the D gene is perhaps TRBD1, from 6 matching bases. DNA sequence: TGTGCCAGCAGCACCAGACAGGTTTACAATGAGCAGTTCTTC. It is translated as CASSTRQVYNEQFF.